One sample yielded the 31 T cell receptor beta chains listed below, sequenced in a study of blood T cell repertoires in COVID-19 (dated by TCRdb to 2018 to 2020). Library creation used the immunoSEQ multiplex PCR assay. Sourced from immuneACCESS, this table was stored by TCRdb with only in-frame sequences that have V and J called. A share of the clones is absent; for the studies checked, an unresolved V gene accounts for under half, and the remainder has no known explanation. The sample data list about 83,000 clones, and about four fifths of these were observed just once. The top ten constitute 15% to 17% of the sample. Source material: peripheral blood. The receptors stem from a woman of 80 years or more with acute or convalescent COVID-19.

This chain uses TRBV5-6 with TRBJ1-2, with a tentative D call TRBD1 (6 bases). This CDR3 has 14 amino acids. The V and J ends lost 5 bases and 5 bases respectively, with 16 bases between them. Per germline, CDR1 SGHDT and CDR2 YYEEEE. The CDR3 nucleotides are TGTGCCAGCAGGGTAGGGGGTCGCGGGTATGGCTACACCTTC. As protein: CASRVGGRGYGYTF.

The gene calls are TRBV15 and TRBJ2-2, with TRBD1 identical over 8 bases. The ends lost 0 bases at V and 4 bases at J; junction bases unmatched: 7. This CDR3 region has 17 residues. Germline-derived CDR1 and CDR2 are LNHNV and YYDKDF (reference sequence). The CDR3 DNA follows: TGTGCCACCAGCAGAGACGCCCAGGGGGCTGGCACCGGGGAGCTGTTTTTT. Its protein product is CATSRDAQGAGTGELFF.

The rearrangement uses TRBV9 and TRBJ1-4, with D unresolved. V lost 3 bases and J lost 10, with 16 bases in between. The germline V gene has CDR1 SGDLS and CDR2 YYNGEE. The CDR3 length is 14 residues. The CDR3 region is CASSGGPGVGKLFF. CDR3 bases: TGTGCCAGCAGCGGCGGGCCCGGAGTAGGAAAACTGTTTTTT.

V usage is TRBV7-9 and J usage is TRBJ1-2; possibly TRBD1 for D (5 bases). CDR1 and CDR2 (germline): SEHNR, FQNEAQ (reference sequence). V dropped 5 bases and J dropped 5 bases, with 12 bases sitting between them. The CDR3 extends over 13 amino acids. DNA for the CDR3: TGTGCCAGCAGCCCAGGGCTTCCATATGGCTACACCTTC. As protein: CASSPGLPYGYTF. Full variable domain (remainder filled in from reference TRBV7-9 and TRBJ1-2): DTGVSQNPRHKITKRGQNVTFRCDPISEHNRLYWYRQTLGQGPEFLTYFQNEAQLEKSRLLSDRFSAERPKGSFSTLEIQRTEQGDSAMYLCASSPGLPYGYTFGSGTRLTVV.

A word on this clone: This CDR3 is also generated by other DNA sequences in the sample. The DNA of the CDR3 is TGCGCCAGCAGCTCGACAGGGGACACTGAAGCTTTCTTT. Residues: CASSSTGDTEAFF. The J gene is TRBJ1-1, the V gene TRBV5-1; 8 nucleotides line up with TRBD1. Germline CDR1 and CDR2: SGHRS and YFSETQ. V shed 3 bases and J 3 bases; nucleotides not matched to a gene: 1. The CDR3 loop spans 13 amino acids.

This chain joins TRBV27 and TRBJ2-1; 9 bases map to TRBD1. The CDR3 contains 16 residues. J was trimmed by 5 bases and V by 3 bases; bases with no gene match: 8. Germline CDR1 reads MNHEY; CDR2 reads SMNVEV (reference sequence). The CDR3 coding sequence is TGTGCCAGCAGTTTCCACCGGGGGACAGGGAACAATGAGCAGTTCTTC. This codes for CASSFHRGTGNNEQFF.

This rearrangement joins TRBV5-5 to TRBJ1-2, with a weak D call TRBD1 (5 bases). Germline-derived CDR1 and CDR2 are SGHKS and YYEKEE (reference sequence). The CDR3 runs 15 residues. V gave up 0 bases and J gave up 4 bases, with 13 bases separating them. The CDR3 here is CASSLAQGSSYGYTF. The CDR3, as DNA: TGTGCCAGCAGCTTGGCGCAGGGATCCAGCTATGGCTACACCTTC. The full variable domain, completed using reference TRBV5-5 and TRBJ1-2, is DAGVTQSPTHLIKTRGQQVTLRCSPISGHKSVSWYQQVLGQGPQFIFQYYEKEERGRGNFPDRFSARQFPNYSSELNVNALLLGDSALYLCASSLAQGSSYGYTFGSGTRLTVV.

The chain uses TRBV7-2 and TRBJ1-1; D uncertain. The germline V and J ends were trimmed by 7 bases and 1 base, with 10 bases remaining between them. CDR3 size: 13 residues. The germline V gene encodes CDR1 SGHTA and CDR2 FQGNSA. CDR3 nucleotides: TGTGCCAGCAAACCGTCCGGGAACACTGAAGCTTTCTTT. Its translation is CASKPSGNTEAFF. Together with reference TRBV7-2 and TRBJ1-1, the CDR3 gives the full variable domain: GAGVSQSPSNKVTEKGKDVELRCDPISGHTALYWYRQSLGQGLEFLIYFQGNSAPDKSGLPSDRFSAERTGGSVSTLTIQRTQQEDSAVYLCASKPSGNTEAFFGQGTRLTVV.

The J gene is TRBJ2-3, the V gene TRBV7-9, with TRBD1 identical over 7 bases. Germline V gives CDR1 SEHNR, CDR2 FQNEAQ (reference sequence). After removal of 2 bases from V and 6 bases from J, the junction contained 8 bases not matched to a gene. This CDR3 comprises 15 residues. For the CDR3, the DNA is TGTGCCAGCAGCTTAAACAGGGGCCAGAGGGATACGCAGTATTTT. Translation: CASSLNRGQRDTQYF.

In its sample, this clone was seen a few times. The chain recombines TRBV21-1 with TRBJ2-1; TRBD1 is the table's D call, not checked against the DNA. TRBV21-1 is recorded as a pseudogene. The CDR3 covers 19 residues. The CDR3 coding sequence is TGTGCCAGCAGCAAGAGCCAAGAGTTTTGGGACAGGGAGTTCGGTGAGCAGTTCTTC. Amino acid sequence: CASSKSQEFWDREFGEQFF.

The V and J genes are TRBV19 and TRBJ1-2; D remains ambiguous. Trimming shortened V by 3 bases and J by 4 bases, and 9 bases separated the two germline ends. CDR1 is LNHDA, CDR2 SQIVND, per germline (reference sequence). The CDR3 has 13 residues. The CDR3 DNA reads as TGTGCCAGTAGTATGGAGCGCATCTATGGCTACACCTTC. Its protein is CASSMERIYGYTF. The full variable domain, rest sourced from reference TRBV19 and TRBJ1-2, is DGGITQSPKYLFRKEGQNVTLSCEQNLNHDAMYWYRQDPGQGLRLIYYSQIVNDFQKGDIAEGYSVSREKKESFPLTVTSAQKNPTAFYLCASSMERIYGYTFGSGTRLTVV.

The J gene is TRBJ1-1, the V gene TRBV3-1 (or the pseudogene TRBV3-2); 7 nucleotides match TRBD1. Losses at the gene ends were 3 bases for V and 0 bases for J; bases not matched to a gene: 4. The length of the CDR3 is 15 residues. The V gene's germline CDR1 is LGHDT and CDR2 YNNKEL (reference sequence). The CDR3 DNA follows: TGTGCCAGCAGCCACCCGGGACAGTTGAACACTGAAGCTTTCTTT. This translates into CASSHPGQLNTEAFF.

The rearrangement uses TRBV2 and TRBJ1-4; D unresolved. Trimming took off 6 bases at V and 4 bases at J, with 15 bases between the two ends. Germline assignment: CDR1 SNHLY and CDR2 FYNNEI. The CDR3 covers 15 residues. CDR3 bases: TGTGCCAGCAGCGCCCCGGGGAGGGATAATGAAAAACTGTTTTTT. Protein sequence: CASSAPGRDNEKLFF.

In nucleotides, the CDR3 is TGTGCCAGCAGTTTGAAGAGTATACTGTTTTTT. This sequence encodes CASSLKSILFF. The V and J genes are TRBV12-3 or TRBV12-4 and TRBJ1-4; no definite D call. CDR3 size: 11 residues. Trimming removed 3 bases from V and 13 bases from J, with 9 bases in between.

The CDR3 coding sequence is TGTGCCAGCGACCCCGCTCTGGGGGGGACAGATACGCAGTATTTT. Its translation is CASDPALGGTDTQYF. J is TRBJ2-3 and V is TRBV11-2; 7 positions agree with TRBD2. CDR1 and CDR2 (germline): SGHAT, FQNNGV. This CDR3 is built from 15 residues. The V and J ends lost 8 bases and 3 bases, in that order; junction bases with no gene match: 11.

With regard to this clone: Other DNA sequences in this specimen translate into the identical CDR3. This sequence joins TRBV19 and TRBJ1-6, with TRBD1 matching 7 bases. This CDR3 comprises 15 residues. V trimming: 7 bases; J trimming: 3 bases; junction bases outside the gene matches: 6. Germline CDR1 and CDR2: LNHDA and SQIVND (reference sequence). CDR3 bases: TGTGCCAGTAAAACAGGGGCGGGCTATAATTCACCCCTCCACTTT. Translating gives CASKTGAGYNSPLHF.

The chain employs TRBV28 and TRBJ1-4, with D uncertain. Trimming shortened V by 2 bases and J by 7 bases, and 2 bases separated the two germline ends. The CDR3 extends over 11 amino acids. In germline, CDR1 is MDHEN, CDR2 SYDVKM. CDR3 region: CASSLLEKLFF. The CDR3 nucleotides are TGTGCCAGCAGTTTACTTGAAAAACTGTTTTTT.

J is TRBJ2-3 and V is TRBV9; 8 positions match TRBD2. CDR1 and CDR2 from the germline V gene are SGDLS and YYNGEE. V lost 2 bases and J lost 8; bases outside the gene matches: 10. CDR3 length: 15 residues. The CDR3 region has the DNA TGTGCCAGCAGCGTGTCGGGGGGGACGGACGGTACGCAGTATTTT. This encodes CASSVSGGTDGTQYF.

This clone was recorded once. This chain uses TRBV5-6 with TRBJ2-7; 7 bases fit TRBD1. The V segment lost 0 bases and the J segment 2 bases; nucleotides outside the gene matches: 5. The germline gives CDR1 SGHDT, CDR2 YYEEEE. CDR3 size: 15 residues. CDR3 sequence (DNA): TGTGCCAGCAGCTTGGAGACAGGGAATCCCTACGAGCAGTACTTC. This translates into CASSLETGNPYEQYF.

The V call is TRBV5-1, the J call TRBJ2-3, with unresolved D. V dropped 0 bases and J dropped 4 bases, with 9 bases sitting between them. From germline, CDR1 is SGHRS and CDR2 YFSETQ. The CDR3 contains 14 residues. Here the CDR3 reads CASSLGAQSDTQYF. In DNA, the CDR3 is TGCGCCAGCAGCTTGGGGGCTCAGTCAGATACGCAGTATTTT.

The chain couples TRBV7-3 to TRBJ2-3; the D gene is possibly TRBD2 (5 bases). There are 16 residues in the CDR3. CDR1 and CDR2 (germline): SGHTA, FQGTGA. V lost 4 bases and J lost 4, with 18 bases in between. CDR3: CASSSTGMGRADTQYF. The DNA for the CDR3 is TGTGCCAGCAGCTCGACGGGGATGGGGAGAGCAGATACGCAGTATTTT.

This sequence joins TRBV5-4 and TRBJ1-1, with TRBD1 matching 10 bases. The CDR3 length is 14 residues. V lost 3 bases, J lost 9 bases, and 8 bases stayed unmatched. Germline assignment: CDR1 SGHNT and CDR2 YYREEE (reference sequence). The CDR3 DNA is TGTGCCAGCAGCTCTATGCTGGGACAGGGGAAAGCTTTCTTT. Amino acids: CASSSMLGQGKAFF.

This chain uses TRBV11-3 with TRBJ2-4, with a tentative D call TRBD2 (6 bases). Germline V gene lookup returns CDR1 SGHNT and CDR2 YENEEA. V was clipped by 2 bases and J by 9 bases, with 11 bases between them. The CDR3 consists of 13 residues. CDR3 nucleotides: TGTGCCAGCAGCTTACGGGGGTCGGGCATTCAGTACTTC. This codes for CASSLRGSGIQYF.

The genes are TRBV7-2 and TRBJ2-1; TRBD2 aligns across 9 bases. Germline V CDR1 and CDR2: SGHTA, FQGNSA. The junction had 14 bases not matched to a gene; V was cut back by 5 bases and J by 9 bases. The CDR3 is 16 residues long. CDR3 DNA sequence: TGTGCCAGCAGCCTATTCGGGACTAGCCCACAAACTGAGCAGTTCTTC. Its translation: CASSLFGTSPQTEQFF.

The chain recombines TRBV19 with TRBJ2-1, with TRBD2 matching 7 bases. J lost 2 bases, V lost 3 bases, and 4 bases had no gene match. The V gene's germline CDR1 is LNHDA and CDR2 SQIVND (reference sequence). The CDR3 length is 15 residues. This CDR3 reads CASSIAGVTYNEQFF. The CDR3 nucleotides are TGTGCCAGTAGTATCGCGGGGGTTACCTACAATGAGCAGTTCTTC.

The chain combines TRBV28 with TRBJ2-1, with TRBD2 as a possible D gene (6 bases). This CDR3 is 14 amino acids long. The V and J ends lost 7 bases and 5 bases respectively, with 15 bases between them. The germline V gene has CDR1 MDHEN and CDR2 SYDVKM. In DNA, the CDR3 is TGTGCCAGCATTTCTCCCGGGAGAAACAATGAGCAGTTCTTC. Its protein product is CASISPGRNNEQFF.

The chain combines TRBV2 with TRBJ1-1; D call uncertain. Germline lookup yields CDR1 SNHLY and CDR2 FYNNEI. The CDR3 has 14 residues. Trimming left V 0 bases short and J 11 bases short, with 16 bases between. CDR3 residues: CASSEASPPPVAFF. The CDR3 DNA follows: TGTGCCAGCAGTGAAGCGAGCCCCCCCCCGGTGGCTTTCTTT.

This clone turned up a few times. J is TRBJ2-3 and V is TRBV10-3; the D is unclear. Germline CDR1 reads ENHRY; CDR2 reads SYGVKD. This CDR3 has 13 amino acids. The V end lost 4 bases, the J end lost 4 bases, and 9 bases lay between the germline ends. The CDR3 protein is CAISAGMPDTQYF. The CDR3 region has the DNA TGTGCCATCAGTGCAGGAATGCCAGATACGCAGTATTTT.

This clone was detected only a few times. The J gene is TRBJ1-2, the V gene TRBV11-3, with a possible D match to TRBD1 (6 bases). Germline V lookup: CDR1 SGHNT, CDR2 YENEEA. This CDR3 contains 14 residues. Trimming removed 5 bases from V and 8 bases from J, with 18 bases in between. CDR3 nucleotides: TGTGCCAGCAGCCCCACCGGGACATTATTCGGCTACACCTTC. It specifies CASSPTGTLFGYTF.

V is TRBV5-4 and J is TRBJ2-3, with D possibly TRBD1 on 5 matching bases. V gave up 5 bases and J gave up 5 bases, with 24 bases separating them. Germline CDR1 SGHNT, CDR2 YYREEE (reference sequence). The CDR3 is made up of 17 amino acids. CDR3 sequence: CASRQGLDSTGVDTQYF. The CDR3 nucleotides are TGTGCCAGCAGGCAGGGCCTAGATTCGACTGGGGTAGATACGCAGTATTTT.

In its sample, this clone was seen once. The chain has TRBV27 and TRBJ1-1, with TRBD1 identical over 9 bases. This CDR3 has 15 amino acids. J lost 6 bases, V lost 0 bases, and 5 bases had no gene match. The germline gives CDR1 MNHEY, CDR2 SMNVEV (reference sequence). The CDR3 DNA reads as TGTGCCAGCAGTTTATCTGGGACAGGGTGGGCTGAAGCTTTCTTT. Its protein product is CASSLSGTGWAEAFF.